The TCR beta chain under discussion was sequenced for a study of blood T cells in healthy people across ages (dated by TCRdb to between 2015 and 2016). Concerning the study at large: Template switching captured roughly one uniquely barcoded TCR beta cDNA molecule per two T cells in model experiments. The donors were divided into four age groups: young (average roughly 15 years), middle-aged (roughly 42), aged (about 62) and long-lived (roughly 86). For two donors (one aged 18 to 30 and one aged 80 or older), the study analyzed two additional independent replicas of 1 million unique cDNA reads from the same blood draw. The study measured age-related changes in TCR beta repertoire diversity using deep sequencing normalized with unique cDNA molecular identifiers. To avoid experimental bias, donors of different ages were spread randomly across the sequencing lanes.

The library relied on 5' RACE. The listed sequencing device is Illumina HiSeq 2500. The second PCR ran for about 6 to 11 cycles and used a J-beta primer mix along with a sample-barcoded 5' primer. A template-switch 5' adaptor carrying 12 random nucleotides introduced a unique molecular identifier onto each TCR beta cDNA molecule. At least 2.5 million CDR3-containing paired-end reads were obtained from each sample. All of the RNA was converted into first-strand cDNA using the Mint cDNA synthesis kit, with a TRBC-specific oligonucleotide serving as the primer. All cDNA was treated with uracil-DNA glycosylase and then went through a first 18-cycle PCR with the universal primers M1SS and BC2_uni_R. The study's processing was this. For normalization, 1 million high-quality reads were randomly selected from each sample, with every read carrying a distinct molecular identifier. Reads sharing molecular identifiers were discarded rather than binned into consensus sequences. CDR3 identification, clonotype clustering and error correction used MiTCR with a Q25 quality threshold and the strictest error-elimination algorithm. Lower-bound total TCR beta diversity was estimated with a nonparametric unseen species model using Euler transformation. TCRdb took the public reads, trimmed them with fastp at Q25, ran MiXCR for clone calling and kept in-frame beta chains. Identical CDR3 protein sequences are pooled into one entry, listed with their most common genes and DNA. TCRdb's processing, not the study's, gives the V and J calls here. The sample contains 1.5 million to 2 million distinct CDR3 sequences, around 48% of them found a single time. The ten largest make up 2.1% of the sample.

The CDR3 starts with the cysteine, ends with the phenylalanine, and has 13 residues. Of all the DNA, just the CDR3 is kept, 39 bases in frame from base 1. V is cut by 5 bases and J by 0 bases, and the space between the germline ends is 8 bases. As encoded in the germline V gene, CDR1 is MNHEY while CDR2 is SVGAGI. The sample holds a few counts of this clonotype. This receptor's antigen is unknown. Base qualities are missing; no much larger clone stands one base away. The donors were 40 or so Caucasian individuals from Russia, aged roughly 6 to 90 years, who were systemically healthy. Each donor gave around 9.5 milliliters of peripheral blood, collected into EDTA-treated Vacutainer tubes. Ficoll-Paque density-gradient centrifugation was used to isolate PBMCs, with at least 7 million obtained per sample. Trizol reagent was used to extract total RNA from the PBMCs, yielding at least 6 micrograms per sample. Naive CD45RAhigh/CD27high T cell percentages were measured by flow cytometry on a PBMC aliquot from every donor.

The study at large found these results: Estimates of total diversity based on one million sequenced T cells were regarded as lower bounds and as underestimates. As age increased, observed TCR beta diversity per million T cells dropped in a roughly linear way, and a significant reduction was already evident by age approximately 40. Since profiling was done on bulk unsorted PBMCs, naive and antigen-experienced compartments could not be conclusively compared. The long-lived group showed more naive CD4+ T cells, fewer expanded clones and increased TCR diversity than the aged group, suggesting age selection. The percentage of naive T cells measured by flow cytometry correlated strongly with observed TCR beta diversity. Because donor CMV infection status was unknown, age-related changes in expanded clonotypes were potentially confounded.

The V and J segments used are TRBV6-5 and TRBJ2-7, with the D gene too uncertain to name. The source is a woman in her thirties or forties in good health. Sequencing was performed on blood. DNA sequence: TGTGCCAGCAGTAGACCCAGCTCCTACGAGCAGTACTTC. This yields the protein CASSRPSSYEQYF.